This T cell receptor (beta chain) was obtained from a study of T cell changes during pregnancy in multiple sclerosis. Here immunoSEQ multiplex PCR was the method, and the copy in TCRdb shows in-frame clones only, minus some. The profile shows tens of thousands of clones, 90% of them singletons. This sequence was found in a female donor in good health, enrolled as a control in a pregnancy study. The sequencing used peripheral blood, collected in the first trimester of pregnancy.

The DNA of the CDR3 is TGTGCCAGCAGTCCAGCGAGCTATACGCAGTATTTT. Translated, it gives CASSPASYTQYF. V usage is TRBV6-6 and J usage is TRBJ2-3; D remains unclear. Trimming stripped 5 bases from V and 7 bases from J, with 10 bases between. The germline V gene encodes CDR1 MNHNY and CDR2 SVGAGI (reference sequence). The CDR3 contains 12 residues.